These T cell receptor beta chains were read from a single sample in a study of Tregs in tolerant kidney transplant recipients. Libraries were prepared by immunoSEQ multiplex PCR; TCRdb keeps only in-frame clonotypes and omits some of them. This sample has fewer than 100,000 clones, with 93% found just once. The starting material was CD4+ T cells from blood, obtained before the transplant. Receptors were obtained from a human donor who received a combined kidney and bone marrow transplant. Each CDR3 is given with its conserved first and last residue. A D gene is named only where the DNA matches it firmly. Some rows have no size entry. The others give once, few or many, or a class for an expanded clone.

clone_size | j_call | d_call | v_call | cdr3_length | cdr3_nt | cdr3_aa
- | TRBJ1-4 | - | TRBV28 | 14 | TGTGCCAGCAGGCCGGGGGGGGCCAGTGAAAAACTGTTTTTT | CASRPGGASEKLFF
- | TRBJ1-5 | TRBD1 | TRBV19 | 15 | TGTGCCAGTAGTACTACAGGGGGGAGCAATCAGCCCCAGCATTTT | CASSTTGGSNQPQHF
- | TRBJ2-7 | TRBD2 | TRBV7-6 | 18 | TGTGCCAGCAGCCCTGGACTAGCGGACGGTATCAGCTCCTACGAGCAGTACTTC | CASSPGLADGISSYEQYF
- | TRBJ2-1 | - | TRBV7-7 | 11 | TGTGCCAGCAGCCGAGGAGCAGAGCAGTTCTTC | CASSRGAEQFF
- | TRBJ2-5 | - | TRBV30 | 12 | TGTGCCTGGAGCGAGGGCGCAGAGACCCAGTACTTC | CAWSEGAETQYF
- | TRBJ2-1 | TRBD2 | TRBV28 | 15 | TGTGCCAGCAAAGGGGGACTAGCGGGATGGAATGAGCAGTTCTTC | CASKGGLAGWNEQFF
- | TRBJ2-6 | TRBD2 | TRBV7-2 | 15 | TGTGCCAGCAGCTTAGACAGCGGGAGGGCCGGAGTCCTGACTTTC | CASSLDSGRAGVLTF
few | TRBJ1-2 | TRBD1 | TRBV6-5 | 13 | TGTGCCAGCAGAAACAGGGGGCGAGATGGCTACACCTTC | CASRNRGRDGYTF
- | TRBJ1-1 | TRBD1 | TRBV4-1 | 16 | TGCGCCAGCAGCCCGCGGGACAGCCCTGTGAACACTGAAGCTTTCTTT | CASSPRDSPVNTEAFF
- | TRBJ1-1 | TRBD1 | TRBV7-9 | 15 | TGTGCCAGCAGCCACAGGGGCATCATGAACACTGAAGTTTTCTTT | CASSHRGIMNTEVFF
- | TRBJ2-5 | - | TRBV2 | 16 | TGTGCCAGCAGTGACAAGGTCCTAGCGATACAAGAGACCCAGTACTTC | CASSDKVLAIQETQYF
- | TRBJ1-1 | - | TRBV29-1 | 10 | TGCAGCGTTGAGCACAGAGAAGCTTTCTTT | CSVEHREAFF
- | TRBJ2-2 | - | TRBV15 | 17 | TGTGCCACCAGCAGAGATCTTGTGGTAGCAAGAACCGGGGAGCTGTTTTTT | CATSRDLVVARTGELFF
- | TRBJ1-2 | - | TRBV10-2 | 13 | TGCGCCAGCATTGGCAGGGGCGGCTATGGCTACACCTTC | CASIGRGGYGYTF
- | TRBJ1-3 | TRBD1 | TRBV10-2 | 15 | TGCGCCAGCAGGCTCCGGGACAGGGGAGGAAACACCATATATTTT | CASRLRDRGGNTIYF
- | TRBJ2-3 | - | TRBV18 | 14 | TGTGCCAGCTCACTAGCCGCTAGCACAGATACGCAGTATTTT | CASSLAASTDTQYF
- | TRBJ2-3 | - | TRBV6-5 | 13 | TGTGCCAGCAGTTACCTTTTCACAGATACGCAGTATTTT | CASSYLFTDTQYF
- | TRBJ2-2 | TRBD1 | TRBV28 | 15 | TGTGCCAGCACTATGGGACAGGGGGCGGGCGGGGAGCTGTTTTTT | CASTMGQGAGGELFF
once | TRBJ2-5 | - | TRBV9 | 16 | TGTGCCAGCAGCGTAGTCCCCCTCGAGCTTTGTGAGACCCAGTACTTC | CASSVVPLELCETQYF
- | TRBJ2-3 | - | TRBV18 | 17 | TGTGCCAGCTCACCAAACCTCGAAAGCTATCTCACAGATACGCAGTATTTT | CASSPNLESYLTDTQYF
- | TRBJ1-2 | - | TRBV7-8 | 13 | TGTGCCAGCAGCTTGGGCCGAAACTATGGCTACACCTTC | CASSLGRNYGYTF
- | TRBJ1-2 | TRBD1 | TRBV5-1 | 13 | TGCGCCAGCAGAAGACAGGGGCTCTATGGCTACACCTTC | CASRRQGLYGYTF
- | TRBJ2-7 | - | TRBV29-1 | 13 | TGCAGCGTGGCCCCCGGGACAACCCACGAGCAGTACTTC | CSVAPGTTHEQYF
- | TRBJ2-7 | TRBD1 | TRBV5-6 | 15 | TGTGCCAGCAGCCAGGGACAGAGATTATGGGACGAGCAGTACTTC | CASSQGQRLWDEQYF
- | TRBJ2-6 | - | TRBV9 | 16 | TGTGCCAGCAGCCAAAAAACAGGGACTGGGGCCAACGTCCTGACTTTC | CASSQKTGTGANVLTF
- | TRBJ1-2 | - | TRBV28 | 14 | TGTGCCAGCAGTTCACCGGACAGACACTATGGCTACACCTTC | CASSSPDRHYGYTF
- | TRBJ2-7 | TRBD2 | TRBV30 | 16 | TGTGCCTGGAGTGTACCGGGACTAGCGGGGGCCTACGAGCAGTACTTC | CAWSVPGLAGAYEQYF
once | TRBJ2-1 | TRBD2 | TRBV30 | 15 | TGTGCCTGGAGTGATAACCTAGCGGGGTACAATGAGCAGTTCTTC | CAWSDNLAGYNEQFF
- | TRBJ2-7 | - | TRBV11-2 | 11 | TGTGCCAGCAGCTTAGTCCTAGAACAGTACTTC | CASSLVLEQYF
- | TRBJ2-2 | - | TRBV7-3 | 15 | TGTGCCAGCAGCTTAATCCCTAGCGACACCGGGGAGCTGTTTTTT | CASSLIPSDTGELFF
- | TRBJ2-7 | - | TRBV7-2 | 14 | TGTGCCAGCAGCTTAGGGGGCGGGACTTACGAGCAGTACTTC | CASSLGGGTYEQYF
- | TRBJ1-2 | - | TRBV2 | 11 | TGTGCCAGTGCAGGGGACAATGGCTACACCTTC | CASAGDNGYTF
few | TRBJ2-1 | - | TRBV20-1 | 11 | TGCAGTGCTCGGACTATCAATGAGCAGTTCTTC | CSARTINEQFF
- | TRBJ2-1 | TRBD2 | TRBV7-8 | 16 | TGTGCCAGCAGCTCCCCGCTAGCGGGAGGAAGACATGAGCAGTTCTTC | CASSSPLAGGRHEQFF
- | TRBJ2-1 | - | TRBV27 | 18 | TGTGCCAGCAGTTTATTTGCAGGGGCTCGGGGCCCCTACAATGAGCAGTTCTTC | CASSLFAGARGPYNEQFF
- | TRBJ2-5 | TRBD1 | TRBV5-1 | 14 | TGCGCCAGCAGCCACGGGACAGGGGAAGAGACCCAGTACTTC | CASSHGTGEETQYF
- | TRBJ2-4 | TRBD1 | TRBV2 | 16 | TGTGCCAGCATATCCAGGACAGGGACCCTTAAAAACATTCAGTACTTC | CASISRTGTLKNIQYF
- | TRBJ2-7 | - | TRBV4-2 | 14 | TGTGCCAGCAGCCAACTCGGGAAGCGGGACGAGCAGTACTTC | CASSQLGKRDEQYF
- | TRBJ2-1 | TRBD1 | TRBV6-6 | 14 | TGTGCCAGCAGAAGGGGACAGGACTACAATGAGCAGTTCTTC | CASRRGQDYNEQFF
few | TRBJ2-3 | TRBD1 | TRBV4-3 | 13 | TGCGCCAGCAGCCAGAACAGGGGGGATACGCAGTATTTT | CASSQNRGDTQYF
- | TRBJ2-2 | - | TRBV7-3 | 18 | TGTGCCAGCAGCTTAACGTCTACAGGTTTAACGGAGACCGGGGAGCTGTTTTTT | CASSLTSTGLTETGELFF
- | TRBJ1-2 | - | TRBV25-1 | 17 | TGTGCCAGCAGTGAATTGAGCGGGTCCAGTACTAACTATGGCTACACCTTC | CASSELSGSSTNYGYTF
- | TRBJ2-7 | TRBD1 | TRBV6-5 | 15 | TGTGCCAGCAGATTCCGGGACAGGGTTCCTTACGAGCAGTACTTC | CASRFRDRVPYEQYF
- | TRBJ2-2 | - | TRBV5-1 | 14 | TGCGCCAGCACCCGGACAGATCCCACCGGGGAGCTGTTTTTT | CASTRTDPTGELFF
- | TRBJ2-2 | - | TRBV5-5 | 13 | TGTGCCAGCAGCTTGAGCGCCACCGGGGAGCTGTTTTTT | CASSLSATGELFF
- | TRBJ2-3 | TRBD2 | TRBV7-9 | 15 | TGTGCCAGCAGTCGGAGCGGGGGGGCCTCAGATACGCAGTATTTT | CASSRSGGASDTQYF
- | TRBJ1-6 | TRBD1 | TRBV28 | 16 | TGTGCCAGCAGATCAGGGGGCTTGGTCGTCGGTTCCCCCCTCCACTTT | CASRSGGLVVGSPLHF
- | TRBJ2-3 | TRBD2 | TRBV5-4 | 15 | TGTGCCAGCAGCACGGGACTAGCGGGCACAGATACGCAGTATTTT | CASSTGLAGTDTQYF
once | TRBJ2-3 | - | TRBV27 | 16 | TGTGCCAGCAGTCCCAAGAGCGGAGGGAACACAGATACGCAGTATTTT | CASSPKSGGNTDTQYF
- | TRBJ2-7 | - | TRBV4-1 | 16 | TGCGCCAGCAGCCAAGGGGGCGGCCAGGGGTTAAACGAGCAGTACTTC | CASSQGGGQGLNEQYF
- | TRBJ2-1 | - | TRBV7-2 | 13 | TGTGCCAGCAGCCCGAACAGGGTGGTCGAGCAGTTCTTC | CASSPNRVVEQFF
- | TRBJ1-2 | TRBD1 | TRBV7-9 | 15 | TGTGCCAGCAGCATTGACAGGGGGCTTGCCTATGGCTACACCTTC | CASSIDRGLAYGYTF
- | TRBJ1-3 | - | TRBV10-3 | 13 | TGTGCCATCAGTGAGGAGTTTGGAAACACCATATATTTT | CAISEEFGNTIYF
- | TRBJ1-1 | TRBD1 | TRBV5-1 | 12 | TGCGCCAGCAGCTGGACAGGCACTGAAGCTTTCTTT | CASSWTGTEAFF